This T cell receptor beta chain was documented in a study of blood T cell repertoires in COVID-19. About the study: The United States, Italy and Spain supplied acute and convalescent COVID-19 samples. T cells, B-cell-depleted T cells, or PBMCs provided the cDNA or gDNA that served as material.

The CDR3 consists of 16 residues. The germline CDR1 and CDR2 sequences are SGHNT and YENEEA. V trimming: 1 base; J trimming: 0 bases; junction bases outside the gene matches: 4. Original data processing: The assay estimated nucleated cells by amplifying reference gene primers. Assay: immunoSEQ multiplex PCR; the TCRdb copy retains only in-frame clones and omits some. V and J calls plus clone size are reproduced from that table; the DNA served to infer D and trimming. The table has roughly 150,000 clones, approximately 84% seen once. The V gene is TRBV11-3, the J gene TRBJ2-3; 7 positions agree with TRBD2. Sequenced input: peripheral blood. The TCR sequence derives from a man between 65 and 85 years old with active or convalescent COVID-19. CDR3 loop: CASSLAPSGSTDTQYF. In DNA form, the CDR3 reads TGTGCCAGCAGCTTAGCCCCTAGCGGAAGCACAGATACGCAGTATTTT.